This T cell receptor (beta chain) was sequenced during a study of response to subunit inactivated influenza vaccine. TCRdb re-called the RT-PCR reads through MiXCR, storing one row per CDR3 protein. The sample records around 530,000 distinct CDR3 sequences, roughly 12% being singletons. The CDR3 has 12 amino acids. The ends were cut back, 5 bases at V and 10 bases at J, with 12 bases in the middle. From germline, CDR1 is SGHTA and CDR2 FQGTGA. The input for sequencing was PBMCs from blood, taken on the day of vaccination. The genes are TRBV7-3 and TRBJ2-1; no clear D. The sequence was obtained from a man in his fifties who received an inactivated influenza vaccine. The CDR3 here is CASSREAGEQFF. The CDR3 DNA follows: TGTGCCAGCAGCCGAGAAGCAGGAGAGCAGTTCTTC.